This is a list of T cell receptor beta chains from one sample in a study of T-cell reconstitution after alpha-beta-depleted transplantation in children. TCRdb recomputed calls from the PCR reads with MiXCR, one row per CDR3 protein. Altogether 450,000 to 550,000 distinct CDR3 sequences are present, more than 9.5% being singletons, with the ten largest covering 12% to 15%. Source: PBMCs, mostly from graft donor cells, taken 180 days after TCRalphabeta/CD19-depleted stem cell transplant. These receptors all stem from a female patient younger than 10 who had a stem cell transplant for aplastic anemia, so the T cells may come from the graft donor. Both conserved end residues are trimmed from each CDR3.

TRBV5-1	TRBJ1-1	ASSLWTGGLNTEAF
TRBV6-1	TRBJ2-2	ASTLLAGEDTGELF
TRBV25-1	TRBJ2-2	ASSELGTGDTGELF
TRBV29-1	TRBJ2-7	SVGGQAIYEQY
TRBV29-1	TRBJ1-1	SVAQANTEAF
TRBV7-7	TRBJ2-1	ASSPTRDTGTGEQF
TRBV7-6	TRBJ2-5	ASSLAPTTKETQY
TRBV6-5	TRBJ2-7	ASKLSTSYEQY
TRBV6-2/TRBV6-3	TRBJ2-7	ASSYSTSGTYEQY
TRBV3-1	TRBJ1-6	ASSQVGQSASPLH
TRBV27	TRBJ2-6	ASSYTGGSGANVLT